This T cell receptor (beta chain) was found in a study of post-analysis software for immune sequencing data. Study context: Included among the disease courses, which were recorded for the cohort, were relapsing-remitting, secondary progressive and progressive-relapsing multiple sclerosis.

This clonotype was picked up a small number of times. No antigen is known for it. cDNA libraries of TCR beta carried unique molecular identifiers. Starting from around 0.96 to 9.9 million T cells, the study yielded hundreds of thousands of cDNA molecules. Each CDR3 protein is one row after TCRdb ran MiXCR on the PCR reads. This table holds fewer than 850,000 distinct CDR3 sequences, roughly 30% found once. The CDR3 contains 13 residues. Germline values: CDR1 SGHVS, CDR2 FNYEAQ. The V end was cut by 5 bases, the J end by 2 bases, with 8 bases between. Study-wide points: Compared with controls, patients had more of about five TRBV segments, including TRBV5-6, TRBV5-1 and TRBV20-1. Compared with controls, patients showed significantly lower normalized Chao1 diversity.

This sequence was found in a girl aged 10-17 years with multiple sclerosis. This chain links TRBV7-6 with TRBJ2-3; D is ambiguous. Source material: blood. The CDR3 loop reads CASSAGNTDTQYF. DNA for the CDR3: TGTGCCAGCAGCGCAGGAAACACAGATACGCAGTATTTT. Together with reference TRBV7-6 and TRBJ2-3, the CDR3 gives the full variable domain: GAGVSQSPRYKVTKRGQDVALRCDPISGHVSLYWYRQALGQGPEFLTYFNYEAQQDKSGLPNDRFSAERPEGSISTLTIQRTEQRDSAMYRCASSAGNTDTQYFGPGTRLTVL.